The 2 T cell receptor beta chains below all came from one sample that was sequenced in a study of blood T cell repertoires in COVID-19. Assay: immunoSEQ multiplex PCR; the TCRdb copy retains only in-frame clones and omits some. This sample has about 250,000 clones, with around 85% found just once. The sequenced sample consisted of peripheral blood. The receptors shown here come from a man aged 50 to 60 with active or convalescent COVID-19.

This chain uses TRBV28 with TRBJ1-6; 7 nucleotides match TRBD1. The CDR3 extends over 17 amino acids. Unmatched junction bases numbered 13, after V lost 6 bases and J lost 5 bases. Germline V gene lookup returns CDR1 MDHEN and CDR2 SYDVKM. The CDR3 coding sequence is TGTGCCAGCAGCTTAGGGCTCACAGGGGTAGATAATTCACCCCTCCACTTT. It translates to CASSLGLTGVDNSPLHF.

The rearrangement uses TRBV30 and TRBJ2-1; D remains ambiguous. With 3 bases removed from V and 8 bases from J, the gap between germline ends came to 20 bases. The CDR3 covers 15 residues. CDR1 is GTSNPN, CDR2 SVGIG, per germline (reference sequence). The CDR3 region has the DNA TGTGCCTGGAGCATCTCAAACCCCGGTGTCGATGAGCAGTTCTTC. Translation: CAWSISNPGVDEQFF.